This is a list of T cell receptor beta chains from one sample in a study of blood T cell repertoires in COVID-19. This table comes from immunoSEQ multiplex PCR, and its TCRdb copy is limited to in-frame clones, with some not included. This sample has 250,000 to 350,000 clones, with more than 75% found just once. The material sequenced was PBMCs or T cells enriched from blood (not recorded which). The receptors were gathered from a man aged 55 to 70 who had recovered from COVID-19. Both conserved end residues are part of each CDR3. Each record gives: clone size, J gene, D gene, CDR3 length, V gene, CDR3 DNA, CDR3 protein. A D gene is named only where the DNA matches it firmly. Some rows mark clone size as missing; the rest say once, few, many or name a class of expanded clone.

NA	TRBJ1-1	TRBD1	15	TRBV7-8	TGTGCCAGCAGCCCAAACCAGGGGGCGGGAACTGAAGCTTTCTTT	CASSPNQGAGTEAFF
NA	TRBJ1-1	NA	11	TRBV10-3	TGTGCCGGAAGGAGTGACAGTGAAGCTTTCTTT	CAGRSDSEAFF
few	TRBJ1-5	NA	13	TRBV6-5	TGTGCCAGCATCGGCGGTTGGAATCAGCCCCAGCATTTT	CASIGGWNQPQHF
NA	TRBJ2-1	TRBD1	15	TRBV28	TGTGCCAGCAGTTTCACGCCTCCGGACAGGAATGAGCAGTTCTTC	CASSFTPPDRNEQFF
once	TRBJ2-5	TRBD2	15	TRBV15	TGTGCCACCACCCTACTTAGGACTAGCGGAGAGACCCAGTACTTC	CATTLLRTSGETQYF
NA	TRBJ2-7	NA	12	TRBV29-1	TGCAGCGTCGGAGGACCTTCCTACGAGCAGTACTTC	CSVGGPSYEQYF
NA	TRBJ1-2	NA	11	TRBV4-3	TGCGCCAGCAGCCAAGGGGCTTCTCGCTTCTTC	CASSQGASRFF
NA	TRBJ2-7	NA	13	TRBV7-8	TGTGCCAGCAGCTTAGACCGCGGTAGCGAGCAGTACTTC	CASSLDRGSEQYF
NA	TRBJ1-2	TRBD1	18	TRBV10-3	TGTGCCATCAGTTTAACCTTGGGACAGGGGGCTCGTGTTTCTGGCTACACCTTC	CAISLTLGQGARVSGYTF
NA	TRBJ1-5	NA	13	TRBV10-3	TGTGCCATCAGTACAGCGGTTGATCAGCCCCAGCATTTT	CAISTAVDQPQHF
NA	TRBJ2-1	NA	15	TRBV19	TGTGCCAGTAGTATACAACAGAGCTCCTACAATGAGCAGTTCTTC	CASSIQQSSYNEQFF
NA	TRBJ1-1	NA	13	TRBV29-1	TGCAGCGCCAGACAAGGCCCGGCCACTGAAGCTTTCTTT	CSARQGPATEAFF
NA	TRBJ1-1	NA	13	TRBV24-1	TGTGCCACCAGTGGCGCGGGGGGCATGTGGGCTTTCTTT	CATSGAGGMWAFF
NA	TRBJ1-1	TRBD1	15	TRBV29-1	TGCAGCGTTGAAGATTGGACAGGGGGCAGGACTGAAGCTTTCTTT	CSVEDWTGGRTEAFF
NA	TRBJ2-7	TRBD1	13	TRBV29-1	TGCAGCGTTGTTAGGACAGGCACCTACGAGCAGTACTTC	CSVVRTGTYEQYF
NA	TRBJ1-2	NA	14	TRBV10-3	TGTGCCATAAAAAACGGACAATCTAACTATGGCTACACCTTC	CAIKNGQSNYGYTF
NA	TRBJ2-5	NA	16	TRBV5-5	TGTGCCAGCAGCTTGGCCGCAGTACAAAACCAAGAGACCCAGTACTTC	CASSLAAVQNQETQYF
NA	TRBJ1-5	NA	14	TRBV2	TGTGCCAGCAGTGAATGGGGGGGCTATCAGCCCCAGCATTTT	CASSEWGGYQPQHF
NA	TRBJ1-5	NA	15	TRBV19	TGTGCCAGTAGTATGGGGCCCCCCGGCAATCAGCCCCAGCATTTT	CASSMGPPGNQPQHF
NA	TRBJ1-2	TRBD1	16	TRBV2	TGTGCCAGCAGCGGAACCAGGGGGACAGGGGATTATGGCTACACCTTC	CASSGTRGTGDYGYTF
NA	TRBJ1-1	NA	13	TRBV12-3/TRBV12-4	TGTGCCAGCAGTTTTGGGGGGACCCCTGAAGCTTTCTTT	CASSFGGTPEAFF
NA	TRBJ1-4	TRBD1	15	TRBV9	TGTGCCAGCAGCGTGGGACAGGGATTAGCTGAAAAACTGTTTTTT	CASSVGQGLAEKLFF
NA	TRBJ1-5	NA	14	TRBV23-1	TGCGCCAGCAGTCAATCGGGCGAGAATCAGCCCCAGCATTTT	CASSQSGENQPQHF
NA	TRBJ1-1	NA	12	TRBV6-2/TRBV6-3	TGTGCCAGCAGTTACGTGGCCACTGAAGCTTTCTTT	CASSYVATEAFF
NA	TRBJ1-1	NA	13	TRBV5-1	TGCGCCAGCAGCCCTAGAGGGAACACTGAAGCTTTCTTT	CASSPRGNTEAFF
NA	TRBJ2-1	NA	15	TRBV6-2/TRBV6-3	TGTGCCAGCAGTTACTCACCGAGCTCCTACAATGAGCAGTTCTTC	CASSYSPSSYNEQFF
NA	TRBJ2-2	TRBD2	16	TRBV11-2	TGTGCCAGCAGCTTACAAGCGGGATCGAACACCGGGGAGCTGTTTTTT	CASSLQAGSNTGELFF
few	TRBJ2-1	TRBD1	15	TRBV5-4	TGTGCCAGCAGCAAGGACAGGAGATCCTACAATGAGCAGTTCTTC	CASSKDRRSYNEQFF
NA	TRBJ1-4	TRBD1	15	TRBV18	TGTGCCAGCTCAGCTCAGCGGACAGGGGATGAAAAACTGTTTTTT	CASSAQRTGDEKLFF
NA	TRBJ2-5	NA	13	TRBV2	TGTGCCAGCACTGGACAACCAGGGGAGACCCAGTACTTC	CASTGQPGETQYF
NA	TRBJ1-1	NA	15	TRBV19	TGTGCCAGTAGCCCCTCGAGGGGAGGGGGCACTGAAGCTTTCTTT	CASSPSRGGGTEAFF
NA	TRBJ1-1	NA	14	TRBV18	TGTGCCAGCTCCCGCCCCACGGCGGGGGCTGAAGCTTTCTTT	CASSRPTAGAEAFF